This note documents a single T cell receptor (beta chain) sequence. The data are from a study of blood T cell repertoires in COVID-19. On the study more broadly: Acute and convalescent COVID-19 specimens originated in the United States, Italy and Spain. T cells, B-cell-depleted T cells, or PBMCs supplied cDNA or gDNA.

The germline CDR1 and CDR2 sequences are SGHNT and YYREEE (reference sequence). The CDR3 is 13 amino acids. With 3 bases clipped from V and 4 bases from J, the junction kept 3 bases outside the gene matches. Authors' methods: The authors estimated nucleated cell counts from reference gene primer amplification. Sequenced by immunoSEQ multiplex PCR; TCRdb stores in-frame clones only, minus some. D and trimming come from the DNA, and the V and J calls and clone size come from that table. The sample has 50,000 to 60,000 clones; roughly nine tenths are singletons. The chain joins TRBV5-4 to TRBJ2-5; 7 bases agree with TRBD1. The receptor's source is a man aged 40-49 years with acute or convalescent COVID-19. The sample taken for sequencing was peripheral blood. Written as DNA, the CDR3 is TGTGCCAGCAGCTATAGGACAGGAGAGACCCAGTACTTC. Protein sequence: CASSYRTGETQYF.